These 14 T cell receptor beta chains came from one sample sequenced in a study of T cells expressing NK-cell markers. Using the 5' RACE reads, TCRdb records one entry per CDR3 protein without DNA. Across roughly 150,000 distinct CDR3 sequences, the top ten clones capture roughly 20% of the sample. The sample taken for sequencing was blood T cells: a sorted CD56 or NKG2C T cell subset, CD4+ or CD8+ T cells, or bulk PBMC T cells (not recorded which). Receptors originate from a woman between 18 and 69 years old in good health.

The V and J genes are TRBV5-6 and TRBJ1-3. This CDR3 is 14 amino acids long. Germline CDR1 is SGHDT and CDR2 is YYEEEE. The CDR3 here is CASRFRNSGNTIYF. Supplemented by reference TRBV5-6 and TRBJ1-3, the full variable domain reads DAGVTQSPTHLIKTRGQQVTLRCSPKSGHDTVSWYQQALGQGPQFIFQYYEEEERQRGNFPDRFSGHQFPNYSSELNVNALLLGDSALYLCASRFRNSGNTIYFGEGSWLTVV.

This chain joins TRBV7-9 and TRBJ1-2; as DNA is missing, the TRBD1 call by TCRdb cannot be tested. This CDR3 has 14 residues. In germline, CDR1 is SEHNR, CDR2 FQNEAQ (reference sequence). CDR3 sequence reads: CASSPREQGRGYTF.

The chain joins TRBV28 to TRBJ2-7; TCRdb calls TRBD1, which cannot be checked without DNA. This CDR3 is 15 amino acids long. The germline V gene encodes CDR1 MDHEN and CDR2 SYDVKM. CDR3 protein: CASSPPTRGLYEQYF. Full variable domain (remainder filled in from reference TRBV28 and TRBJ2-7): DVKVTQSSRYLVKRTGEKVFLECVQDMDHENMFWYRQDPGLGLRLIYFSYDVKMKEKGDIPEGYSVSREKKERFSLILESASTNQTSMYLCASSPPTRGLYEQYFGPGTRLTVT.

The chain recombines TRBV4-2 with TRBJ2-2. Germline V lookup: CDR1 LGHNA, CDR2 YNFKEQ. The CDR3 contains 16 residues. This chain's CDR3 is CASSQMVNTNTGELFF.

CDR3: CASSLDPRLQETQYF. V and J are TRBV5-1 and TRBJ2-5. The germline CDR1 and CDR2 sequences are SGHRS and YFSETQ. CDR3 length equals 15 residues.

J is TRBJ1-2 and V is TRBV7-3; TCRdb selects TRBD1, and the lack of DNA leaves this call unchecked. Germline V lookup: CDR1 SGHTA, CDR2 FQGTGA. The length of the CDR3 is 14 residues. CDR3 amino acids: CASSPGTGIYGYTF.

CDR3 amino acids: CASSFLSTNTEAFF. The chain links TRBV11-2 to TRBJ1-1. The CDR3 is 14 amino acids. Germline loops: CDR1 SGHAT, CDR2 FQNNGV.

The V and J genes are TRBV5-1 and TRBJ2-7; the D call from TCRdb, TRBD1, cannot be confirmed without DNA. Germline V lookup: CDR1 SGHRS, CDR2 YFSETQ. The CDR3 is 14 residues long. The CDR3 is CASSTGQGAYEQYF.

The chain employs TRBV12-3 or TRBV12-4 and TRBJ2-1; TCRdb selects TRBD1, and the lack of DNA leaves this call unchecked. The CDR3 extends over 14 amino acids. The CDR3 region is CASTYTRGKGEQFF.

The V and J genes are TRBV20-1 and TRBJ2-1; TCRdb calls TRBD1, which cannot be checked without DNA. CDR1 is DFQATT and CDR2 is SNEGSKA in the germline V gene (reference sequence). This CDR3 is built from 14 residues. This CDR3 reads CSARRAASPNEQFF.

This chain's CDR3 is CASSVGGLAGGNPYNEQFF. The chain has TRBV9 and TRBJ2-1; the D gene TCRdb calls, TRBD2, cannot be checked with no DNA. The CDR3 is 19 residues long. The germline V gene encodes CDR1 SGDLS and CDR2 YYNGEE.

The CDR3 here is CASRRDRDTIYF. The V call is TRBV5-1, the J call TRBJ1-3; TCRdb gives TRBD1 as the D gene, but with no DNA this cannot be confirmed. Germline V gene sequence: CDR1 SGHRS, CDR2 YFSETQ. This CDR3 comprises 12 residues.

This chain links TRBV5-1 with TRBJ1-2. The germline CDR1 and CDR2 sequences are SGHRS and YFSETQ. This CDR3 has 14 amino acids. The CDR3: CASSPGPSEYGYTF.

The chain joins TRBV27 to TRBJ2-1; checking the TCRdb D call of TRBD1 is not possible without DNA. The CDR3 loop spans 21 amino acids. Per the germline V gene, CDR1 is MNHEY and CDR2 is SMNVEV (reference sequence). The CDR3 region is CASSLSPFPPRLAGLRNEQFF.